The rows below give T cell receptor beta chains drawn from one sample of a study of T cell responses to AZD1222 COVID-19 vaccine. Clones were sequenced by immunoSEQ multiplex PCR, and TCRdb holds only the in-frame ones, with some missing. The sample records 120,000 or so clones, 87% being singletons. The starting material was peripheral blood, obtained on day 0 of AZD1222 vaccination. These receptors were collected from an adult in good health. CDR3s leave out the opening cysteine and the closing phenylalanine or tryptophan. The size entry is marked missing in some rows and otherwise reads once, few, many or a size class.

TRBV5-1 | - | ASSPGTAVETQY
TRBV29-1 | - | SVEDLGDRPTIFKGYT
TRBV5-1 | - | ASSLELAGNTIY
TRBV28 | - | ASTREAYTGELF
TRBV7-7 | - | ASSLEASLAGRSTDTQY
TRBV3-1/TRBV3-2 | - | ASSLEGTNEKLF
TRBV18 | - | ASSPPWTGAGNQPQH
TRBV4-1 | - | ASSQDVQGKTNEKLF
TRBV3-1/TRBV3-2 | few | ASTLGGGHGGEQY
TRBV6-5 | - | ASIAGGGVDTQY
TRBV7-6 | - | ASSFRSGPDYEQY
TRBV5-5 | once | ASGRGAELF
TRBV24-1 | - | ATSLWSGIHEQY
TRBV30 | - | AGDPGRTYEQY
TRBV7-6 | - | ASSSPRDRGLNGELF
TRBV12-3/TRBV12-4 | - | ASSRRRQETQY
TRBV15 | - | ATSRDTGVVGYGTEAF
TRBV5-6 | - | ASCLGASYDEQY
TRBV6-5 | - | ASRLAGVYGYT
TRBV7-8 | - | ASSLNGGNYGYT
TRBV6-5 | - | ASSYGSGSHEQF
TRBV18 | - | ASSLIRQNNSPLH
TRBV28 | - | ASSFSGPTRTKY
TRBV5-1 | - | ASASGRGSTEAF
TRBV5-4 | - | ASSFGGRPNQPQH
TRBV5-1 | - | ASRPAGLNTEAF
TRBV4-2 | - | ASSQDPVPAGSTDTQY
TRBV19 | - | ASSKRTNEKLF
TRBV29-1 | - | SVEVAASSGNTIY
TRBV7-9 | - | AGRRDGSYEQY
TRBV6-1 | - | ASSEIRPANQPQH
TRBV10-3 | few | AISPTEYGYT
TRBV6-5 | - | ASSYSKTGTYGYT
TRBV28 | - | ASRPGIFYGYT
TRBV7-2 | once | ASRGQTYEQY
TRBV9 | - | ASSVGQTGSDSPLH
TRBV6-5 | few | ASSYGTSDTDTQY
TRBV28 | - | ASGGSLYYGYT
TRBV18 | - | ASSSDMAGANVLT
TRBV29-1 | - | SVVPLLGAQTEAF
TRBV12-5 | - | ASGWGSGGPGRETQY
TRBV28 | - | ASSLVGGGGDTQY
TRBV6-1 | - | ASSESGETQY
TRBV12-3/TRBV12-4 | - | ASSLATVYGYT
TRBV2 | - | ASSGGLAPSTDTQY
TRBV4-1 | - | ASSQDQLAGIYEQY
TRBV3-1/TRBV3-2 | - | ASSQEGTAYEQY
TRBV18 | - | ASSLGTGRYNSPLH
TRBV28 | - | ASRDTTNYGYT
TRBV7-8 | - | ASSLSRSSHGQY
TRBV28 | - | ASSFDQPQH
TRBV7-9 | once | ASSDARGSDEQY
TRBV6-2/TRBV6-3 | - | ASSYVGQGAHEQF
TRBV30 | - | AWSGRSNQPQH
TRBV4-2 | few | ASSQVDSTDTQY
TRBV12-3/TRBV12-4 | - | ASSFVAGGYT